Listed here are 2 T cell receptor beta chains from one sample, sequenced in a study of blood T cell repertoires in COVID-19. Produced via immunoSEQ multiplex PCR; TCRdb's table is partial and in-frame only. The profile shows approximately 68,000 clones, about 81% of them singletons. The sample comprised peripheral blood. Source of these receptors: a human donor in a cohort sampled during active COVID-19.

The V and J genes are TRBV21-1 and TRBJ1-2. TRBV21-1 is labeled a pseudogene. The CDR3 contains 12 residues. CDR3 protein: CASSSRGGGYTF. In nucleotides, the CDR3 is TGTGCCAGCAGCTCCAGGGGAGGGGGCTACACCTTC.

The chain is built from TRBV5-1 and TRBJ2-5; D perhaps matches TRBD2 (7 bases). Deletions cut 3 bases from V and 5 bases from J, with 14 bases between. Germline values: CDR1 SGHRS, CDR2 YFSETQ. CDR3 size: 14 residues. The chain's CDR3 is CASSSPKGGETQYF. CDR3 nucleotide sequence: TGCGCCAGCAGCTCCCCGAAGGGGGGGGAGACCCAGTACTTC.